This entry lists 10 T cell receptor beta chains sequenced from one sample in a study of radiation and T cells in renal cell carcinoma. Documented time point: blood 4 weeks post-SBRT, at nephrectomy. Described treatment: 15 Gy SBRT to primary tumor, nephrectomy 4 weeks later. Generated by immunoSEQ multiplex PCR, the TCRdb table keeps only in-frame clones and is missing some. Of tens of thousands of clones in the sample, over 80% were seen once. The starting material was blood, obtained from a patient whose treatment included radiotherapy and nephrectomy. The receptors here all came from a man in his forties or fifties with renal cell carcinoma.

This clone was counted a few times. V is TRBV19 and J is TRBJ1-4; possibly TRBD1 for D (6 bases). Trimming cost V 7 bases and J 7 bases, with 16 bases left between them. The germline CDR1 and CDR2 sequences are LNHDA and SQIVND (reference sequence). The length of the CDR3 is 14 residues. The CDR3 here is CASTPQGIGEKLFF. CDR3 coding DNA: TGTGCCAGTACCCCACAGGGAATCGGTGAAAAACTGTTTTTT.

This clone has just one count. The chain recombines TRBV9 with TRBJ1-3; D is unresolved. The ends were cut back, 5 bases at V and 0 bases at J, with 18 bases in the middle. CDR3 length equals 17 residues. Germline CDR1 reads SGDLS; CDR2 reads YYNGEE. CDR3 protein: CASSRDSFGDSGNTIYF. CDR3 nucleotides: TGTGCCAGCAGTCGCGACTCATTCGGGGACTCTGGAAACACCATATATTTT.

The sample holds many counts of this clone. This rearrangement joins TRBV11-1 to TRBJ2-1, with TRBD1 identical over 11 bases. This CDR3 has 16 amino acids. Germline CDR1 reads SGHAT; CDR2 reads FQDESV (reference sequence). J lost 10 bases, V lost 0 bases, and 8 bases had no gene match. As DNA, the CDR3 is TGTGCCAGCAGCTTAGCGTTCGGACAGGGGGCTTTAGAGCAGTTCTTC. Its protein is CASSLAFGQGALEQFF.

The gene calls are TRBV27 and TRBJ1-1, with D unclear. This CDR3 is 15 amino acids long. V dropped 0 bases and J dropped 0 bases, with 8 bases sitting between them. Per the germline V gene, CDR1 is MNHEY and CDR2 is SMNVEV (reference sequence). The CDR3 sequence is CASSLSSLLNTEAFF. CDR3 nucleotide sequence: TGTGCCAGCAGTTTATCTTCCCTACTGAACACTGAAGCTTTCTTT.

The chain has TRBV19 and TRBJ1-1; the match to TRBD1 covers 7 bases. The CDR3 extends over 14 amino acids. J gave up 4 bases and V 5 bases, and 7 bases lay outside the gene matches. Germline CDR1 is LNHDA and CDR2 is SQIVND (reference sequence). CDR3 coding DNA: TGTGCCAGTAGTTTAACAGGGGCCATCACTGAAGCTTTCTTT. The encoded protein is CASSLTGAITEAFF.

V usage is TRBV19 and J usage is TRBJ1-5; 10 bases agree with TRBD1. CDR3 length equals 16 residues. The germline gives CDR1 LNHDA, CDR2 SQIVND (reference sequence). With V trimmed by 3 bases and J by 3 bases, 5 bases remained unmatched. CDR3: CASSITGTGDNQPQHF. For the CDR3, the DNA is TGTGCCAGTAGTATTACCGGGACAGGGGACAATCAGCCCCAGCATTTT. Combining the CDR3 with reference TRBV19 and TRBJ1-5 gives the whole variable domain DGGITQSPKYLFRKEGQNVTLSCEQNLNHDAMYWYRQDPGQGLRLIYYSQIVNDFQKGDIAEGYSVSREKKESFPLTVTSAQKNPTAFYLCASSITGTGDNQPQHFGDGTRLSIL.

This clone appeared a few times. V usage is TRBV9 and J usage is TRBJ1-2; 9 bases align to TRBD1. The CDR3 has 14 amino acids. The germline V gene has CDR1 SGDLS and CDR2 YYNGEE. V lost 2 bases and J lost 5; bases outside the gene matches: 4. CDR3 bases: TGTGCCAGCAGCGTCCGACAGGGGGGTTATGGCTACACCTTC. Amino acids: CASSVRQGGYGYTF.

This clone was counted once. The gene calls are TRBV5-1 and TRBJ1-4; D not certain. The CDR3 totals 15 residues. Germline lookup yields CDR1 SGHRS and CDR2 YFSETQ. With 3 bases removed from V and 2 bases from J, the gap between germline ends came to 11 bases. CDR3: CASSWEGKTNEKLFF. CDR3 nucleotides: TGCGCCAGCAGCTGGGAGGGAAAGACTAATGAAAAACTGTTTTTT.

The V call is TRBV7-3, the J call TRBJ2-6, with 7 bases that match TRBD2. The CDR3 has 19 residues. Germline V gives CDR1 SGHTA, CDR2 FQGTGA. J lost 0 bases, V lost 1 base, and 9 bases had no gene match. The CDR3 DNA reads TGTGCCAGCAGCTTAAGGGGAGGGCGGAAATACTCTGGGGCCAACGTCCTGACTTTC. Its translation: CASSLRGGRKYSGANVLTF.

The rearrangement joins TRBV4-2 to TRBJ1-2, with D uncertain. Germline CDR1 and CDR2: LGHNA and YNFKEQ. The CDR3 contains 14 residues. Trimming removed 1 base from V and 5 bases from J, with 11 bases in between. The CDR3, as DNA: TGTGCCAGCAGCCAAGTTCCAGCCCCATATGGCTACACCTTC. It yields the protein CASSQVPAPYGYTF.